This TCR beta chain was captured in a study of OX40 agonist ivuxolimab in advanced cancers. The overall study: An anti-OX40 (CD134) antibody with agonistic activity, ivuxolimab, was administered to patients.

Turning to this clone: Its antigen is unknown.

Assay used: immunoSEQ multiplex PCR; TCRdb lists only in-frame clones, some missing. The data show about 50,000 clones, approximately 86% seen once. Trimming pared 2 bases from V and 0 bases from J, leaving 4 bases between. Germline CDR1 and CDR2: SGHTS and YDEGEE. The CDR3 extends over 13 amino acids. Study-wide results and limits: Low normalized T-cell clonal expansion was also seen in some nonresponders. Both blood CD4+ and CD8+ T cells showed clonal growth by week 6 at 0.1 to 3.0 mg/kg.

The sequences come from CD4+ or CD8+ T cells sorted from blood, collected in a trial of the OX40 agonist ivuxolimab. The chain is built from TRBV5-8 and TRBJ2-3; D gene uncertain. The TCR comes from an adult with an advanced solid tumor such as melanoma, head and neck, liver or kidney cancer. CDR3 DNA: TGTGCCAGCAGCTTCGACAGCACAGATACGCAGTATTTT. This encodes CASSFDSTDTQYF.